Following are 7 T cell receptor beta chains from one sample sequenced in a study of spatial heterogeneity in lung cancer. Whole-study results and caveats: One measure, the expanded intratumoral alpha and beta TCR count, tracked tumor mutation counts.

The time point denotes: sample taken at primary tumor resection. Via MiXCR, TCRdb re-called the 5' RACE reads, giving one row per CDR3 protein. The repertoire includes about 25,000 distinct CDR3 sequences, 8.8% of them detected once, and 7.7% sits in the top ten. Their target antigens are unknown. Sequencing used lung tumor tissue, obtained at surgery. These receptor sequences come from a male donor with early-stage non-small cell lung cancer.

This clonotype was detected many times. The rearrangement uses TRBV20-1 and TRBJ2-1; D is possibly TRBD2 (5 bases). There are 13 residues in the CDR3. Trimming pared 5 bases from V and 8 bases from J, leaving 16 bases between. Germline CDR1 DFQATT, CDR2 SNEGSKA (reference sequence). In DNA form, the CDR3 reads TGCAGTGCTGCGGACCCGGGGTTTGATGAGCAGTTCTTC. This codes for CSAADPGFDEQFF.

This clonotype was detected ten times or more. The CDR3 here is CSASGRHRNQPQHF. The CDR3 nucleotides read TGCAGTGCTAGCGGGAGACATAGAAACCAGCCCCAGCATTTT. This chain joins TRBV20-1 and TRBJ1-5, with no clear D. CDR1 is DFQATT, CDR2 SNEGSKA, per germline (reference sequence). The germline V and J ends were trimmed by 3 bases and 7 bases, with 16 bases remaining between them. CDR3 length: 14 amino acids.

The sample holds many counts of this clonotype. This chain connects TRBV2 to TRBJ2-7; no clear D. Germline CDR1 is SNHLY and CDR2 is FYNNEI. This CDR3 is built from 14 residues. Trimming removed 4 bases at V and 2 bases at J, with 12 bases between. DNA of the CDR3: TGTGCCAGCAGTGCGGCAGGTTGGGCCTACGAGCAGTACTTC. This sequence encodes CASSAAGWAYEQYF. Drawing the rest from reference TRBV2 and TRBJ2-7, the complete variable domain is EPEVTQTPSHQVTQMGQEVILRCVPISNHLYFYWYRQILGQKVEFLVSFYNNEISEKSEIFDDQFSVERPDGSNFTLKIRSTKLEDSAMYFCASSAAGWAYEQYFGPGTRLTVT.

This clonotype was detected many times. The gene calls are TRBV7-2 and TRBJ2-3, with no clear D. Germline lookup yields CDR1 SGHTA and CDR2 FQGNSA. V was shortened by 7 bases and J by 3 bases, with 14 bases between the two germline ends. CDR3 length equals 14 residues. The CDR3 loop reads CASTDYLETDTQYF. CDR3 in DNA: TGTGCCAGCACCGATTATTTAGAAACAGATACGCAGTATTTT.

There are many counts of this clonotype. The chain joins TRBV20-1 to TRBJ2-5, with 9 bases lining up with TRBD2. The ends lost 6 bases at V and 4 bases at J; junction bases unmatched: 6. In germline, CDR1 is DFQATT, CDR2 SNEGSKA (reference sequence). CDR3 length equals 13 residues. The CDR3 nucleotides read TGCAGTGCACCCTCTAGCGGGGCAGAGACCCAGTACTTC. Protein: CSAPSSGAETQYF.

This clonotype came up many times. The genes are TRBV12-3 or TRBV12-4 and TRBJ2-1; D is unresolved. Trimming removed 5 bases at V and 5 bases at J, with 7 bases between. The CDR3 covers 12 residues. This chain's CDR3 is CASSEDNNEQFF. CDR3 nucleotide sequence: TGTGCCAGCAGTGAAGACAACAATGAGCAGTTCTTC.

This clonotype turned up a few times. The chain carries TRBV18 and TRBJ2-7; D may be TRBD1 (6 bases). V dropped 2 bases and J dropped 3 bases, with 14 bases sitting between them. CDR3 size: 15 residues. Germline values: CDR1 KGHSH, CDR2 LQKENI. CDR3 amino acids: CASSPRQAANYEQYF. The CDR3, as DNA: TGTGCCAGCTCACCAAGACAGGCGGCCAACTACGAGCAGTACTTC.